A single sample gave rise to the 32 T cell receptor beta chains below, sequenced in a study of OX40 agonist ivuxolimab in advanced cancers. Libraries were made using the immunoSEQ multiplex PCR assay. This is the immuneACCESS table as TCRdb keeps it, with only in-frame sequences that have V and J called. A part of the clones is gone; compared with another copy, unresolved V genes explain less than half, and the rest is unexplained. This sample lists 25,000 to 30,000 clones; roughly four fifths were detected once. The ten most abundant clones make up about 12% of the sample. The source material was CD4+ or CD8+ T cells sorted from blood, sampled in a trial of the OX40 agonist ivuxolimab. The receptor source for this set is an adult with an advanced solid tumor such as melanoma, head and neck, liver or kidney cancer.

The chain has TRBV10-3 and TRBJ2-7; 8 positions agree with TRBD1. The ends lost 6 bases at V and 4 bases at J; junction bases unmatched: 8. CDR1 is ENHRY and CDR2 is SYGVKD in the germline V gene. CDR3 length: 14 residues. The CDR3 DNA reads as TGTGCCATCAGCGGAGGACAGGGTTGGTACGAGCAGTACTTC. It is translated as CAISGGQGWYEQYF.

The gene calls are TRBV4-2 and TRBJ1-2; D unclear. CDR1 and CDR2 from the germline V gene are LGHNA and YNFKEQ. The CDR3 has 13 residues. Trimming took off 0 bases at V and 0 bases at J, with 2 bases between the two ends. CDR3 region: CASSQDTNYGYTF. The CDR3 coding sequence is TGTGCCAGCAGCCAAGACACTAACTATGGCTACACCTTC.

The chain couples TRBV11-2 to TRBJ1-2, with 9 bases identical to TRBD1. V shed 4 bases, J shed 4 bases, and the junction held 13 bases outside the gene matches. In germline, CDR1 is SGHAT, CDR2 FQNNGV. The CDR3 contains 17 residues. CDR3 in DNA: TGTGCCAGCAGCTACCGGGGGGACAGGGTGTATATCTATGGCTACACCTTC. It translates to CASSYRGDRVYIYGYTF.

The sample holds one count of this clone. This sequence joins TRBV19 and TRBJ1-1, with 9 bases lining up with TRBD1. Germline CDR1 and CDR2: LNHDA and SQIVND (reference sequence). V gave up 6 bases and J gave up 3 bases; unmatched junction bases: 5. CDR3 length: 14 amino acids. The CDR3 protein is CASSMTGGYTEAFF. The CDR3 nucleotides are TGTGCCAGTAGCATGACAGGGGGGTACACTGAAGCTTTCTTT.

The chain couples TRBV4-1 to TRBJ2-2; the D gene is possibly TRBD1 (5 bases). Trimming shortened V by 4 bases and J by 3 bases, and 12 bases separated the two germline ends. The length of the CDR3 is 15 residues. Looked up from germline, CDR1 is MGHRA and CDR2 is YSYEKL. This chain's CDR3 is CASSPRDPYTGELFF. CDR3 bases: TGCGCCAGCAGCCCCAGGGATCCTTACACCGGGGAGCTGTTTTTT.

This clone was counted only a few times. The chain recombines TRBV27 with TRBJ2-7, with 10 positions matching TRBD2. This CDR3 has 12 amino acids. The germline V gene encodes CDR1 MNHEY and CDR2 SMNVEV (reference sequence). J was trimmed by 7 bases and V by 8 bases; bases with no gene match: 5. CDR3 DNA: TGTGCCAGCCGGGGACTAGCGTGGGAGCAGTACTTC. It translates to CASRGLAWEQYF.

The chain couples TRBV11-2 to TRBJ1-3, with TRBD1 matching over 7 bases. J gave up 0 bases and V 4 bases, and 6 bases lay outside the gene matches. The CDR3 covers 16 residues. Germline CDR1 SGHAT, CDR2 FQNNGV. The CDR3 nucleotides read TGTGCCAGCAGCTCCGCGGGACAGAGCTCTGGAAACACCATATATTTT. Translation: CASSSAGQSSGNTIYF.

The chain links TRBV9 to TRBJ2-7; D not resolved. Trimming took 1 base from V and 2 from J, leaving 10 bases between them. The CDR3 is made up of 14 amino acids. The V gene's germline CDR1 is SGDLS and CDR2 YYNGEE. The CDR3 sequence is CASSVTGATYEQYF. CDR3 coding DNA: TGTGCCAGCAGCGTAACCGGAGCTACCTACGAGCAGTACTTC.

A single count supports this clone. The chain recombines TRBV5-4 with TRBJ1-1; D might be TRBD1 (6 bases). Trimming cost V 5 bases and J 5 bases, with 13 bases left between them. Germline CDR1 and CDR2: SGHNT and YYREEE (reference sequence). This CDR3 is built from 13 residues. The CDR3 nucleotides are TGTGCCAGCAGACAGGGTGGGGGGACTGAAGCTTTCTTT. Its protein product is CASRQGGGTEAFF.

The rearrangement links TRBV11-3 to TRBJ2-3; D is possibly TRBD1 (5 bases). Germline values: CDR1 SGHNT, CDR2 YENEEA. This CDR3 has 15 residues. Between the trimmed V and J ends, which lost 5 bases and 0 bases, there was a span of 12 bases. CDR3 DNA sequence: TGTGCCAGCAGCCCCCAGGGTTATAGCACAGATACGCAGTATTTT. Residues: CASSPQGYSTDTQYF.

The rearrangement uses TRBV5-4 and TRBJ1-1, with 7 nucleotides matching TRBD1. Trimming cost V 0 bases and J 5 bases; bases outside gene matches: 4. The CDR3 is made up of 14 amino acids. Germline CDR1 is SGHNT and CDR2 is YYREEE (reference sequence). The DNA for the CDR3 is TGTGCCAGCAGCTTGGTTGGGACAGAAACTGAAGCTTTCTTT. It yields the protein CASSLVGTETEAFF.

The chain links TRBV7-2 to TRBJ2-1, with 7 positions matching TRBD2. J gave up 7 bases and V 5 bases, and 11 bases lay outside the gene matches. The germline CDR1 and CDR2 sequences are SGHTA and FQGNSA. The CDR3 consists of 15 residues. The CDR3 reads CASSQPGGGSNEQFF. CDR3 DNA: TGTGCCAGCAGCCAACCTGGCGGGGGATCTAATGAGCAGTTCTTC.

This chain links TRBV29-1 with TRBJ2-2; D may be TRBD2 (6 bases). Trimming cost V 3 bases and J 3 bases, with 8 bases left between them. Per germline, CDR1 SQVTM and CDR2 ANQGSEA. CDR3 length equals 13 residues. CDR3 bases: TGCAGCGTTGATGCGGGGTACACCGGGGAGCTGTTTTTT. Residues: CSVDAGYTGELFF.

The genes are TRBV5-6 and TRBJ1-1, with a tentative D call TRBD1 (6 bases). The V end lost 5 bases, the J end lost 5 bases, and 16 bases lay between the germline ends. This CDR3 contains 14 residues. The V gene's germline CDR1 is SGHDT and CDR2 YYEEEE. For the CDR3, the DNA is TGTGCCAGCAGAGAAGGGGGGGGAGGAACTGAAGCTTTCTTT. Amino acid sequence: CASREGGGGTEAFF.

The chain carries TRBV6-1 and TRBJ2-7; D not certain. CDR3 length: 12 residues. Deletions cut 10 bases from V and 0 bases from J, with 10 bases between. Per the germline V gene, CDR1 is MNHNS and CDR2 is SASEGT. This chain's CDR3 is CANRRASYEQYF. As DNA, the CDR3 is TGTGCCAACCGCCGGGCCTCCTACGAGCAGTACTTC.

The chain links TRBV5-4 to TRBJ2-7, with 8 bases lining up with TRBD1. This CDR3 has 14 residues. The germline CDR1 and CDR2 sequences are SGHNT and YYREEE (reference sequence). Unmatched junction bases numbered 6, after V lost 4 bases and J lost 3 bases. The CDR3 DNA reads as TGTGCCAGCAGCATCCGGGACAGGAACTACGAGCAGTACTTC. Translation gives CASSIRDRNYEQYF.

The chain combines TRBV4-1 with TRBJ1-6; 7 positions match TRBD1. This CDR3 comprises 17 residues. The germline V gene encodes CDR1 MGHRA and CDR2 YSYEKL. J lost 8 bases, V lost 4 bases, and 14 bases had no gene match. CDR3 in amino acids: CASSLAGTGAMDSPLHF. As DNA, the CDR3 is TGCGCCAGCAGCCTAGCCGGTACAGGGGCGATGGATTCACCCCTCCACTTT.

The chain has TRBV27 and TRBJ1-1; TRBD1 is a possible D gene (6 bases). The CDR3 has 12 residues. V dropped 7 bases and J dropped 6 bases, with 12 bases sitting between them. Germline V gene lookup returns CDR1 MNHEY and CDR2 SMNVEV (reference sequence). The CDR3 spells CASNNQGSEAFF. Here the CDR3 DNA reads TGTGCCAGCAATAACCAGGGGTCTGAAGCTTTCTTT.

This chain's CDR3 is CASSHRGNNSPLHF. DNA for the CDR3: TGTGCCAGCAGCCACAGGGGGAATAATTCACCCCTCCACTTT. This chain uses TRBV11-1 with TRBJ1-6; 8 bases line up with TRBD1. The CDR3 spans 14 residues. Germline V gene data show CDR1 as SGHAT and CDR2 as FQDESV (reference sequence). Unmatched junction bases numbered 2, after V lost 5 bases and J lost 5 bases.

The V and J genes are TRBV6-5 and TRBJ1-5, with D tentatively TRBD1 (6 bases). The CDR3 covers 13 residues. Between the trimmed V and J ends, which lost 6 bases and 6 bases, there was a span of 12 bases. Looked up from germline, CDR1 is MNHEY and CDR2 is SVGAGI. CDR3 sequence: CASRQGGSQPQHF. CDR3 nucleotides: TGTGCCAGCAGACAGGGAGGGAGTCAGCCCCAGCATTTT.

In regard to this clone: A junction end diverges from the germline sequence, so it may reflect a read error. This rearrangement joins TRBV7-9 to TRBJ2-7; TRBD1 aligns across 10 bases. This CDR3 contains 16 residues. The germline CDR1 and CDR2 sequences are SEHNR and FQNEAQ (reference sequence). In DNA, the CDR3 is TGTGCCAGCAGCTCCTCCGGGACAGGGGTAATCTACGGGCAGTACTTC. The encoded protein is CASSSSGTGVIYGQYF.

By its share, this clone is medium-sized (0.01 to 0.1%). This chain connects TRBV19 to TRBJ1-1, with a possible D match to TRBD1 (6 bases). The V and J ends lost 5 bases and 5 bases respectively, with 15 bases between them. This CDR3 is 14 amino acids long. CDR1 and CDR2 (germline): LNHDA, SQIVND (reference sequence). The CDR3 reads CASSLGGGGTEAFF. CDR3 nucleotide sequence: TGTGCCAGTAGTCTGGGCGGGGGCGGTACTGAAGCTTTCTTT.

Only one count was recorded for this clone. J is TRBJ1-1 and V is TRBV9; D unresolved. This CDR3 comprises 13 residues. V lost 0 bases to trimming and J lost 5 bases, with 8 bases between them. Germline CDR1 and CDR2: SGDLS and YYNGEE. The CDR3 spells CASSVGSGTEAFF. CDR3 DNA sequence: TGTGCCAGCAGCGTAGGGTCGGGGACTGAAGCTTTCTTT.

The V and J genes are TRBV18 and TRBJ1-2; 9 bases align to TRBD1. V trimming: 3 bases; J trimming: 8 bases; junction bases outside the gene matches: 4. From germline, CDR1 is KGHSH and CDR2 LQKENI. This CDR3 is built from 13 residues. The CDR3 region is CASSPSDRGGYTF. CDR3 in DNA: TGTGCCAGCTCACCCTCGGACAGGGGAGGCTACACCTTC.

The chain uses TRBV28 and TRBJ1-5; D is unresolved. CDR3 length equals 13 residues. Germline-derived CDR1 and CDR2 are MDHEN and SYDVKM. V lost 6 bases, J lost 7 bases, and 13 bases lay in between. In nucleotides, the CDR3 is TGTGCCAGCAGACCCGCCGGGTGGCAGCCCCAGCATTTT. It specifies CASRPAGWQPQHF. Combining the CDR3 with reference TRBV28 and TRBJ1-5 gives the whole variable domain DVKVTQSSRYLVKRTGEKVFLECVQDMDHENMFWYRQDPGLGLRLIYFSYDVKMKEKGDIPEGYSVSREKKERFSLILESASTNQTSMYLCASRPAGWQPQHFGDGTRLSIL.

CDR3 in amino acids: CASSLVEETQYF. CDR3 bases: TGTGCCAGCAGCTTAGTAGAAGAGACCCAGTACTTC. V is TRBV7-8 and J is TRBJ2-5; D uncertain. In germline, CDR1 is SGHVS, CDR2 FQNEAQ. The CDR3 consists of 12 residues. V lost 1 base and J 3 bases, leaving 3 bases between the germline ends.

This clone was found once. This chain joins TRBV27 and TRBJ2-5; D possibly corresponds to TRBD2 (6 bases). CDR1 is MNHEY and CDR2 is SMNVEV in the germline V gene (reference sequence). With 6 bases removed from V and 4 bases from J, the gap between germline ends came to 18 bases. The CDR3 is made up of 15 amino acids. The CDR3 loop reads CASSWSGVLGETQYF. CDR3 coding DNA: TGTGCCAGCAGCTGGTCGGGGGTTTTAGGAGAGACCCAGTACTTC.

The chain is built from TRBV27 and TRBJ2-5; 9 positions agree with TRBD1. The CDR3 runs to 20 residues. The junction had 22 bases not matched to a gene; V was cut back by 4 bases and J by 4 bases. Germline CDR1 and CDR2: MNHEY and SMNVEV (reference sequence). The chain's CDR3 is CASSSFLGPGTGWVAETQYF. In nucleotides, the CDR3 is TGTGCCAGCAGTTCATTCCTAGGGCCCGGGACAGGGTGGGTTGCAGAGACCCAGTACTTC.

Notes on this clone: Sequence at one end of the junction differs from germline and may be a read error. The sample has other DNA sequences that encode this CDR3 too. The chain couples TRBV2 to TRBJ1-1; possible D gene TRBD1, 6 bases. The CDR3 runs 15 residues. Germline CDR1 is SNHLY and CDR2 is FYNNEI. CDR3 amino acids: CASRLPGAEVTEAFF. The DNA for the CDR3 is TGTGCTAGCAGATTGCCGGGGGCGGAGGTCACTGAAGCTTTCTTT. Looking up the rest from reference TRBV2 and TRBJ1-1 gives the full variable domain: EPEVTQTPSHQVTQMGQEVILRCVPISNHLYFYWYRQILGQKVEFLVSFYNNEISEKSEIFDDQFSVERPDGSNFTLKIRSTKLEDSAMYFCASRLPGAEVTEAFFGQGTRLTVV.

The chain combines TRBV5-5 with TRBJ1-2; D gene uncertain. Trimming took 6 bases from V and 0 from J, leaving 15 bases between them. The CDR3 totals 15 residues. The germline V gene has CDR1 SGHKS and CDR2 YYEKEE (reference sequence). CDR3 coding DNA: TGTGCCAGCACCGTCTCGGACCGAGCTAACTATGGCTACACCTTC. This translates into CASTVSDRANYGYTF.

CDR3 sequence reads: CATSRPLPETQYF. The CDR3 coding sequence is TGTGCCACCAGCAGACCTCTGCCGGAGACCCAGTACTTC. The chain joins TRBV15 to TRBJ2-5, with D unresolved. Trimming took 2 bases from V and 5 from J, leaving 9 bases between them. CDR3 length equals 13 residues. Germline values: CDR1 LNHNV, CDR2 YYDKDF (reference sequence).

The chain recombines TRBV25-1 with TRBJ1-2, with D possibly being TRBD1 (5 bases). Germline CDR1 MGHDK, CDR2 SYGVNS. Trimming took 1 base from V and 4 from J, leaving 13 bases between them. The CDR3 spans 15 residues. The CDR3 spells CASSESPPGIYGYTF. The CDR3 coding sequence is TGTGCCAGCAGTGAATCTCCGCCAGGGATCTATGGCTACACCTTC.